The 11 T cell receptor beta chains listed next were all sequenced from one sample in a study of cytomegalovirus exposure and HLA in healthy donors. In the PCR, 60 Vbeta and 13 Jbeta primers were used. Data came from immunoSEQ multiplex PCR; TCRdb stores just in-frame clones and leaves some out. The data contain approximately 140,000 clones, 70% to 90% of them seen just once; the ten biggest clones take up roughly 0.5%. The sequencing sample was made of PBMCs. These receptors originate from a middle-aged woman in good health and CMV-seronegative.

This chain connects TRBV28 to TRBJ1-2; perhaps TRBD1 as D (6 bases). Trimming left V 3 bases short and J 6 bases short, with 20 bases between. The CDR3 runs to 16 residues. Germline CDR1 is MDHEN and CDR2 is SYDVKM. CDR3: CASSLVPGVSSHGYTF. In DNA form, the CDR3 reads TGTGCCAGCAGTTTGGTCCCAGGGGTCAGCTCTCATGGCTACACCTTC.

The CDR3 nucleotides read TGTGCCAGCAGTTACCTAGGTAGTGAGCAGTTCTTC. Protein product: CASSYLGSEQFF. The chain joins TRBV6-5 to TRBJ2-1; D ambiguous. Trimming shortened V by 2 bases and J by 9 bases, and 8 bases separated the two germline ends. The CDR3 has 12 amino acids. CDR1 is MNHEY, CDR2 SVGAGI, per germline.

V is TRBV7-9 and J is TRBJ1-3; D is perhaps TRBD1 (6 bases). CDR1 is SEHNR, CDR2 FQNEAQ, per germline (reference sequence). The CDR3 spans 14 residues. Trimming removed 4 bases from V and 3 bases from J, with 10 bases in between. CDR3 sequence (DNA): TGTGCCAGCAGCTATCAGGGGAATGGAAACACCATATATTTT. It yields the protein CASSYQGNGNTIYF.

The chain employs TRBV14 and TRBJ2-1, with D possibly TRBD2 on 6 matching bases. Germline CDR1 and CDR2: SGHDN and FVKESK. Trimming cost V 1 base and J 8 bases, with 9 bases left between them. This CDR3 has 13 residues. DNA for the CDR3: TGTGCCAGCAGCCAAGTGCGGGGCTATGAGCAGTTCTTC. Amino acids: CASSQVRGYEQFF.

The rearrangement links TRBV6-5 to TRBJ2-1, with TRBD2 as a possible D gene (6 bases). Germline CDR1 is MNHEY and CDR2 is SVGAGI. V was trimmed by 5 bases and J by 2 bases, leaving 13 bases between them. The CDR3 is made up of 15 amino acids. The CDR3 sequence: CASSRPSAAYNEQFF. The CDR3 DNA reads TGTGCCAGCAGTCGGCCTAGCGCCGCCTACAATGAGCAGTTCTTC.

The V call is TRBV5-1, the J call TRBJ2-5; D perhaps matches TRBD1 (6 bases). The J call could be wrong; TRBJ2-7 is a better fit for the DNA end. CDR1 and CDR2 (germline): SGHRS, YFSETQ. The CDR3 is 15 residues long. For the CDR3, the DNA is TGCGCCAGCAGCTTGGCCGGCAGGGGTGTATACGAGCAGTACTTC. The encoded protein is CASSLAGRGVYEQYF.

A few counts support this clone. J is TRBJ2-2 and V is TRBV4-3, with D unresolved. Trimming took off 0 bases at V and 2 bases at J, with 10 bases between the two ends. The CDR3 runs to 16 residues. Per germline, CDR1 LGHNA and CDR2 YSLEER. CDR3 protein: CASSQDRRSNTGELFF. The CDR3 DNA sequence: TGCGCCAGCAGCCAAGATCGCAGGTCTAACACCGGGGAGCTGTTTTTT.

This clone was observed once. This same CDR3 is encoded by further DNA sequences in the sample. This chain connects TRBV2 to TRBJ2-5; 13 positions match TRBD2. The CDR3 consists of 15 residues. J lost 5 bases, V lost 6 bases, and 6 bases had no gene match. From germline, CDR1 is SNHLY and CDR2 FYNNEI. DNA for the CDR3: TGTGCCAGCAGCGGACTAGCGGGAGAGGGGGAGACCCAGTACTTC. It encodes CASSGLAGEGETQYF.

This clone has just one count. The V and J genes are TRBV28 and TRBJ1-2; 9 bases agree with TRBD1. The germline CDR1 and CDR2 sequences are MDHEN and SYDVKM. With 8 bases clipped from V and 7 bases from J, the junction kept 8 bases outside the gene matches. CDR3 length equals 13 residues. The CDR3 region is CASCPGQGFGYTF. The CDR3 DNA is TGTGCCAGCTGCCCGGGACAGGGATTTGGCTACACCTTC.

The chain couples TRBV5-6 to TRBJ1-2, with TRBD1 matching 7 bases. This CDR3 contains 15 residues. The germline V gene has CDR1 SGHDT and CDR2 YYEEEE. J was trimmed by 0 bases and V by 4 bases; bases with no gene match: 6. This CDR3 reads CASSEQGQANYGYTF. CDR3 nucleotide sequence: TGTGCCAGCAGCGAACAGGGGCAAGCTAACTATGGCTACACCTTC.

The chain carries TRBV21-1 and TRBJ1-4; the listed D gene, TRBD1, was not tested against the DNA. TRBV21-1 is a listed pseudogene. The CDR3 loop spans 13 amino acids. CDR3 in amino acids: CASPGAANEKLFF. In DNA form, the CDR3 reads TGTGCCAGTCCAGGGGCAGCTAATGAAAAACTGTTTTTT.